The 9 T cell receptor beta chains reported below all come from one sample, sequenced in a study of regulatory T cells in long-lasting Graves disease. The time point denotes: newly diagnosed GD, antithyroid drugs for less than 3 months. The authors made the TCR library using RNA they extracted from PBMCs. The TCR beta library used iRepertoire HTBI primers with Arm-PCR amplification of CDR3. A single record per CDR3 protein comes from TCRdb applying MiXCR to the multiplex PCR reads. The sample includes about 420,000 distinct CDR3 sequences, 16% of them seen just once. These data are also associated with another study on T cells in Graves' hyperthyroidism and ophthalmopathy.

The source material was peripheral blood mononuclear cells (PBMCs), sampled at new diagnosis, from a patient treated with antithyroid drugs. The receptors here all came from a woman aged 18-29 years with Graves disease.

This clonotype was seen more than once but under ten times. The chain has TRBV7-9 and TRBJ2-1; D is unclear. CDR1 is SEHNR, CDR2 FQNEAQ, per germline (reference sequence). Trimming removed 6 bases from V and 12 bases from J, with 18 bases in between. The CDR3 length is 13 residues. CDR3 in amino acids: CASRTLVVDAQFF. The CDR3 DNA is TGTGCCAGCAGGACTCTCGTTGTAGATGCGCAGTTCTTC.

Only a few counts were recorded for this clonotype. J is TRBJ2-1 and V is TRBV7-3; TRBD1 is a possible D gene (6 bases). The CDR3 length is 15 residues. Trimming left V 5 bases short and J 3 bases short, with 14 bases between. Germline values: CDR1 SGHTA, CDR2 FQGTGA. The CDR3 nucleotides are TGTGCCAGCAGCCCGGACAGAACCTTCTACAATGAGCAGTTCTTC. Translated, it gives CASSPDRTFYNEQFF.

This clonotype was picked up many times. This sequence joins TRBV28 and TRBJ2-1, with 9 bases lining up with TRBD2. The germline V gene encodes CDR1 MDHEN and CDR2 SYDVKM. This CDR3 is built from 16 residues. With V trimmed by 5 bases and J by 6 bases, 11 bases remained unmatched. The CDR3 nucleotides read TGTGCCAGCAGTGAACCTACCGGGACTAGCATCAATGAGCAGTTCTTC. This sequence encodes CASSEPTGTSINEQFF.

This chain connects TRBV7-3 to TRBJ1-1; 9 bases line up with TRBD1. Germline CDR1 SGHTA, CDR2 FQGTGA. Trimming took 2 bases from V and 11 from J; bases not matched to a gene: 15. The CDR3 has 16 amino acids. CDR3 sequence reads: CASSLASGGDRDSAFF. CDR3 nucleotides: TGTGCCAGCAGCTTAGCGAGTGGAGGGGACAGGGATTCGGCTTTCTTT.

This clonotype was seen at least ten times. The rearrangement uses TRBV7-2 and TRBJ2-7; 15 positions agree with TRBD2. This CDR3 is built from 15 residues. Trimming cost V 0 bases and J 7 bases; bases outside gene matches: 1. CDR1 and CDR2 from the germline V gene are SGHTA and FQGNSA. CDR3 nucleotides: TGTGCCAGCAGCTTAGCGGGACTAGCGGGAGGTGAGCAGTACTTC. Translated, it gives CASSLAGLAGGEQYF.

This clonotype was detected ten times or more. This chain uses TRBV11-3 with TRBJ1-1; D gene unclear. Germline loops: CDR1 SGHNT, CDR2 YENEEA. This CDR3 region has 12 residues. Trimming took 5 bases from V and 7 from J, leaving 11 bases between them. Here the CDR3 reads CASSQGRGEAFF. The CDR3 nucleotides are TGTGCCAGCAGCCAAGGGCGAGGTGAAGCTTTCTTT.

This clonotype was detected ten times or more. The rearrangement joins TRBV2 to TRBJ2-4; no clear D gene. V gave up 6 bases and J gave up 0 bases, with 9 bases separating them. The CDR3 covers 14 residues. Per the germline V gene, CDR1 is SNHLY and CDR2 is FYNNEI. CDR3 in DNA: TGTGCCAGCAGCCCAGGCTCAGCCAAAAACATTCAGTACTTC. It codes for CASSPGSAKNIQYF.

This clonotype was observed many times. This chain uses TRBV6-1 with TRBJ2-1, with 11 bases matching TRBD2. The J segment lost 7 bases and the V segment lost 6 bases, leaving 11 bases of the junction unmatched. This CDR3 is built from 16 residues. In germline, CDR1 is MNHNS, CDR2 SASEGT. CDR3 sequence reads: CASRLITSGRRNEQFF. The CDR3 nucleotides are TGTGCCAGCAGGCTGATCACTAGCGGGAGAAGAAATGAGCAGTTCTTC.

This clonotype was found many times. The rearrangement uses TRBV5-5 and TRBJ2-1; a weak D match, TRBD1 (6 bases). This CDR3 has 16 residues. V dropped 0 bases and J dropped 0 bases, with 10 bases sitting between them. Germline V gene lookup returns CDR1 SGHKS and CDR2 YYEKEE (reference sequence). In nucleotides, the CDR3 is TGTGCCAGCAGCTTGGAGGTGGACAGCTCCTACAATGAGCAGTTCTTC. Its translation: CASSLEVDSSYNEQFF.